This T cell receptor beta chain was sequenced in a study of early T cells in non-severe SARS-CoV-2 infection. Germline CDR1 is MGHRA and CDR2 is YSYEKL. Trimming stripped 0 bases from V and 0 bases from J, with 8 bases between. This CDR3 region has 15 residues. TCRdb re-called the 5' RACE reads through MiXCR, storing one row per CDR3 protein. The repertoire holds approximately 74,000 distinct CDR3 sequences, with 11% to 15% as singletons. The clonotype was recovered from an adult who was a healthcare worker with PCR-confirmed SARS-CoV-2 infection or an uninfected control (not recorded which). V usage is TRBV4-1 and J usage is TRBJ1-2; D may be TRBD1 (5 bases). Sample: whole blood. The CDR3 protein is CASSQEGRTNYGYTF. The CDR3, as DNA: TGCGCCAGCAGCCAAGAGGGACGTACTAACTATGGCTACACCTTC.